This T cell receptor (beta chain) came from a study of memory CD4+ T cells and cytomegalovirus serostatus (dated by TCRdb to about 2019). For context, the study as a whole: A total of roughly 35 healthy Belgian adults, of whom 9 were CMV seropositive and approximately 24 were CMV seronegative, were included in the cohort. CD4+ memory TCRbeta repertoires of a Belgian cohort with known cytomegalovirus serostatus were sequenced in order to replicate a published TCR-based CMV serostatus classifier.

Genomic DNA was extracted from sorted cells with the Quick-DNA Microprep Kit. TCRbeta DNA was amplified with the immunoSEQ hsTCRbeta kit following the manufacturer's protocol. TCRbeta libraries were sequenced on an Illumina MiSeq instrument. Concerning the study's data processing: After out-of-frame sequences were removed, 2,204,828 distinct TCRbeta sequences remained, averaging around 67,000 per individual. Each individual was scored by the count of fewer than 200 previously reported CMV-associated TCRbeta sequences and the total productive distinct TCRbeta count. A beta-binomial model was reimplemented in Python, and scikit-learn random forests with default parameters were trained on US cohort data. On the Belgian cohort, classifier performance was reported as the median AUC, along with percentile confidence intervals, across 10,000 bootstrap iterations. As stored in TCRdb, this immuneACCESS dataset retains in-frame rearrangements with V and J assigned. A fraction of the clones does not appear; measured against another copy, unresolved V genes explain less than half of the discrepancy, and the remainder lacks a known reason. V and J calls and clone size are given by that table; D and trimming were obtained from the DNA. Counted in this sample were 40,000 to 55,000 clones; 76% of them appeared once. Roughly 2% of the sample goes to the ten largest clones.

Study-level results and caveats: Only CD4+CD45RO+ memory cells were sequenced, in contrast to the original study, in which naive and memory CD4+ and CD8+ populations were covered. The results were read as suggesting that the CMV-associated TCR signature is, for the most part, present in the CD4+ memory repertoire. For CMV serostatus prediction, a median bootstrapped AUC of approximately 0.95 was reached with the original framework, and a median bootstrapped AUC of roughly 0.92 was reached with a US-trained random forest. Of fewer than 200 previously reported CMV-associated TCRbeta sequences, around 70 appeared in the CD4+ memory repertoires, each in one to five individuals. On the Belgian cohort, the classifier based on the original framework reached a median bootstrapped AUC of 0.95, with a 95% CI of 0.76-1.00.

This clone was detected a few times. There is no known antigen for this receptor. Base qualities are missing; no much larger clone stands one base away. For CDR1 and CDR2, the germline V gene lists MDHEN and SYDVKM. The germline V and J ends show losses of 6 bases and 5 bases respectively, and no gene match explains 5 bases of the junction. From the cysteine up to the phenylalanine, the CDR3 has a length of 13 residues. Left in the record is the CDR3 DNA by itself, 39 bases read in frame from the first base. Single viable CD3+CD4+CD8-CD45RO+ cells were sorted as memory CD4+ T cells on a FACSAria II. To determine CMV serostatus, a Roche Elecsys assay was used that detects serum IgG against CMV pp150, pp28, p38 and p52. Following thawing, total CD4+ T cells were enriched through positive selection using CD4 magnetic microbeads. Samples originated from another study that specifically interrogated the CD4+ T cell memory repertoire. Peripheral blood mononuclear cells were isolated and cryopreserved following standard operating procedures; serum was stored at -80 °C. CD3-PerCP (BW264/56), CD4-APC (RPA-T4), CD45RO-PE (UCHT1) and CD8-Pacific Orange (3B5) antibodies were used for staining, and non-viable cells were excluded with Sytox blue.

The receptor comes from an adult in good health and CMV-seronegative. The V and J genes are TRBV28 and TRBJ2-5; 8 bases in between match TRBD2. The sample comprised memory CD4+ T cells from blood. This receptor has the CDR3 CASRWTSRETQYF. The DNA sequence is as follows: TGTGCCAGCAGATGGACTAGCCGGGAGACCCAGTACTTC.